A selection of T cell receptor beta chains follows, all from one sample in a study of T-cell memory formation after mild COVID-19. TCRdb re-derived calls from the 5' RACE reads in MiXCR, one entry per CDR3 protein. Among 260,000 or so distinct CDR3 sequences listed, approximately 15% were seen once. Sequencing used PBMCs or a T cell subset sorted from them (not recorded which). The receptors here all came from a man aged 18 to 29 who had mild COVID-19 (a few samples of this study predate the infection). Cell type and time point are not known. The CDR3 runs from the conserved cysteine through the conserved F or W. Each record gives: V gene, clone size, D gene, J gene, CDR3 DNA, CDR3 protein. D genes are given only for firm matches. Only part of the rows carry a size: once, few, many, or a class if the clone is expanded.

v_gene: TRBV6-2/TRBV6-3; abundance: NA; d_gene: TRBD2; j_gene: TRBJ2-3; CDR3nt: TGTGCCAGCAGGAGACTAGCCCTCGTGACAGATACGCAGTATTTT; CDR3aa: CASRRLALVTDTQYF
v_gene: TRBV20-1; abundance: NA; d_gene: TRBD1; j_gene: TRBJ1-6; CDR3nt: TGCAGTGCTAGACGGCAGGGGGCAGGTAGGCCCCTCCACTTT; CDR3aa: CSARRQGAGRPLHF
v_gene: TRBV7-2; abundance: few; d_gene: TRBD2; j_gene: TRBJ2-3; CDR3nt: TGTGCCAGCAGCTTTAATCCCACTAGCGGGGGAGCTCAGGGTACGCAGTATTTT; CDR3aa: CASSFNPTSGGAQGTQYF
v_gene: TRBV7-2; abundance: many; d_gene: TRBD2; j_gene: TRBJ2-1; CDR3nt: TGTGCCAGCAGCCAAACTAGCGGGGGGGCTCGGGAGCAGTTCTTC; CDR3aa: CASSQTSGGAREQFF
v_gene: TRBV15; abundance: NA; d_gene: NA; j_gene: TRBJ2-1; CDR3nt: TGTGCCACCAGCGGGGGGACTGACAGGAATGAGCAGTTCTTC; CDR3aa: CATSGGTDRNEQFF
v_gene: TRBV5-1; abundance: few; d_gene: TRBD1; j_gene: TRBJ2-3; CDR3nt: TGCGCCAGCAGCGCCAGGGGGCAGGGCACAGATACGCAGTATTTT; CDR3aa: CASSARGQGTDTQYF
v_gene: TRBV5-1; abundance: NA; d_gene: NA; j_gene: TRBJ1-1; CDR3nt: TGCGCCAGCAGCTTGGGACCGGGGGCCTTTGAAGCTTTCTTT; CDR3aa: CASSLGPGAFEAFF
v_gene: TRBV23-1; abundance: NA; d_gene: NA; j_gene: TRBJ1-1; CDR3nt: TGCGCCAGCAGTCAATCGGACGGACGCCCTAGGAACACTGAAGCTTTCTTT; CDR3aa: CASSQSDGRPRNTEAFF
v_gene: TRBV25-1; abundance: few; d_gene: NA; j_gene: TRBJ1-3; CDR3nt: TGTGCCAGCAGTGCCTTCAGGGTAAACACCATATATTTT; CDR3aa: CASSAFRVNTIYF
v_gene: TRBV5-1; abundance: few; d_gene: NA; j_gene: TRBJ2-7; CDR3nt: TGCGCCAGCAGGACGGGACGGAACTCCTACGAGCAGTACTTC; CDR3aa: CASRTGRNSYEQYF
v_gene: TRBV20-1; abundance: few; d_gene: TRBD1; j_gene: TRBJ1-5; CDR3nt: TGCAGTGGAAGGGACAGCCATCAGCCCCAGCATTTT; CDR3aa: CSGRDSHQPQHF
v_gene: TRBV7-2; abundance: many; d_gene: TRBD1; j_gene: TRBJ2-3; CDR3nt: TGTGCCAGCAGCTTAACAGGGGGCCACACAGATACGCAGTATTTT; CDR3aa: CASSLTGGHTDTQYF
v_gene: TRBV12-3/TRBV12-4; abundance: NA; d_gene: TRBD1; j_gene: TRBJ1-5; CDR3nt: TGTGCCAGCAGCCAGGGGGGGCACAATCAGCCCCAGCATTTT; CDR3aa: CASSQGGHNQPQHF
v_gene: TRBV4-1; abundance: few; d_gene: NA; j_gene: TRBJ1-1; CDR3nt: TGCGCCAGCAGCCAAGAACGCCCGCACACTGAAGCTTTCTTT; CDR3aa: CASSQERPHTEAFF
v_gene: TRBV20-1; abundance: NA; d_gene: TRBD2; j_gene: TRBJ2-3; CDR3nt: TGCAGTGCTAAGGTAGCGGGGTATAACACAGATACGCAGTATTTT; CDR3aa: CSAKVAGYNTDTQYF
v_gene: TRBV5-1; abundance: NA; d_gene: NA; j_gene: TRBJ1-2; CDR3nt: TGCGCCAGCAGCTATTGGACAGAGTACAACTATGGCTACACCTTC; CDR3aa: CASSYWTEYNYGYTF
v_gene: TRBV6-4; abundance: few; d_gene: NA; j_gene: TRBJ2-2; CDR3nt: TGTGCCAGCAGCCCGATCTTTGACACCGGGGAGCTGTTTTTT; CDR3aa: CASSPIFDTGELFF
v_gene: TRBV12-3/TRBV12-4; abundance: NA; d_gene: TRBD2; j_gene: TRBJ2-1; CDR3nt: TGTGCCAGCAGTTTCTCCCTAGCGGGGGTTTTCTTC; CDR3aa: CASSFSLAGVFF
v_gene: TRBV7-2; abundance: few; d_gene: NA; j_gene: TRBJ2-2; CDR3nt: TGTGCCAGCAGCTTCCGCGGCGCGGGGGCCCCCGGGGAGCTGTTTTTT; CDR3aa: CASSFRGAGAPGELFF
v_gene: TRBV5-1; abundance: few; d_gene: NA; j_gene: TRBJ2-3; CDR3nt: TGCGCCAGCAGAACTGGACATTCCTACACAGATACGCAGTATTTT; CDR3aa: CASRTGHSYTDTQYF
v_gene: TRBV24-1; abundance: NA; d_gene: NA; j_gene: TRBJ2-3; CDR3nt: TGTGCCACCAGTGATTTCGGGGGGCGAGTTACGCAGTATTTT; CDR3aa: CATSDFGGRVTQYF
v_gene: TRBV20-1; abundance: NA; d_gene: TRBD1; j_gene: TRBJ2-2; CDR3nt: TGCAGTGCTAGGTTGACAGGGGGCGGGACCGGGGAGCTGTTTTTT; CDR3aa: CSARLTGGGTGELFF
v_gene: TRBV5-1; abundance: NA; d_gene: NA; j_gene: TRBJ2-1; CDR3nt: TGCGCCAGCAGGGTAACTACCACCTACACTGAGCAGTTCTTC; CDR3aa: CASRVTTTYTEQFF